This TCR beta chain was obtained from a study of T cell repertoires in cytomegalovirus infection. Study-level information: Based on public TCR beta signatures, there were indications of CMV infection and of a matching HLA type.

TCRdb analysed the reads with MiXCR anew, one entry per CDR3 protein. The sample lists hundreds of thousands of distinct CDR3 sequences; 15% to 20% were seen once. Overall study findings and caveats: HLA-C-restricted, CMV-specific TCR beta clonotypes were dominant ex vivo. Identification of carriers of CMV plus the relevant HLA was performed using cumulative public TCR beta family frequency.

To note about this clonotype: Its antigen remains unknown.

This clonotype was obtained from a human donor in good health (CMV status not recorded). Some clones in this sample may be carry-over from other donors' samples. The sequenced material came from PBMCs.

DNA for the CDR3: TGTGCCAGCAGCTTCGCGGACAGGGAGGTCTATGGCTACACCTTC. This sequence encodes CASSFADREVYGYTF. This sequence joins TRBV5-6 and TRBJ1-2, with TRBD1 identical over 8 bases. J gave up 4 bases and V 2 bases, and 7 bases lay outside the gene matches. Germline values: CDR1 SGHDT, CDR2 YYEEEE. The CDR3 runs 15 residues.